This TCR beta chain was captured by sequencing in a study of T cells in Graves' hyperthyroidism and ophthalmopathy. This clonotype was recorded a few times. Amplified TCR beta CDR3 regions derived from RNA transcripts. When the TCR CDR3 underwent first-round RT-PCR, the HTBI primer set was used. TCRdb re-called the multiplex PCR reads with MiXCR, one entry per CDR3 protein. The repertoire holds 600,000 to 900,000 distinct CDR3 sequences, with about 16% as singletons. This CDR3 has 14 residues. The germline V gene has CDR1 DFQATT and CDR2 SNEGSKA (reference sequence). V lost 5 bases and J lost 4; bases outside the gene matches: 8.

The TCR originated in a man in his late teens or twenties with Graves' hyperthyroidism. The gene calls are TRBV20-1 and TRBJ2-1; 7 nucleotides agree with TRBD2. The sequencing sample was made of blood. CDR3 coding DNA: TGCAGTGCTCGCGGGAGTAAGAGGTACAATGAGCAGTTCTTC. This gives the protein CSARGSKRYNEQFF.